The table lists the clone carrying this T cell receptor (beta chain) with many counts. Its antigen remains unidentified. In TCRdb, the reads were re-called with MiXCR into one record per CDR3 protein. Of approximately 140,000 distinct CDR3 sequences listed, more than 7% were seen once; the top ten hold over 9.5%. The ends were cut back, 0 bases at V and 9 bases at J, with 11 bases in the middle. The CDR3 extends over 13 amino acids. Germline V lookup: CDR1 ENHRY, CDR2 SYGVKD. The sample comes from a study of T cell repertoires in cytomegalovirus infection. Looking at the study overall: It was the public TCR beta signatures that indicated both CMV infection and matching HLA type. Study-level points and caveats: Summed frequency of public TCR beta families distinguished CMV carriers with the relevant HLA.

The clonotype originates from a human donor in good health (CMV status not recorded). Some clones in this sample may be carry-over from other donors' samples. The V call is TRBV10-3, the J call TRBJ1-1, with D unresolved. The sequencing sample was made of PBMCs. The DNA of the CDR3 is TGTGCCATCAGTGAGTCGGGGAAAGGGCAAGCTTTCTTT. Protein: CAISESGKGQAFF.